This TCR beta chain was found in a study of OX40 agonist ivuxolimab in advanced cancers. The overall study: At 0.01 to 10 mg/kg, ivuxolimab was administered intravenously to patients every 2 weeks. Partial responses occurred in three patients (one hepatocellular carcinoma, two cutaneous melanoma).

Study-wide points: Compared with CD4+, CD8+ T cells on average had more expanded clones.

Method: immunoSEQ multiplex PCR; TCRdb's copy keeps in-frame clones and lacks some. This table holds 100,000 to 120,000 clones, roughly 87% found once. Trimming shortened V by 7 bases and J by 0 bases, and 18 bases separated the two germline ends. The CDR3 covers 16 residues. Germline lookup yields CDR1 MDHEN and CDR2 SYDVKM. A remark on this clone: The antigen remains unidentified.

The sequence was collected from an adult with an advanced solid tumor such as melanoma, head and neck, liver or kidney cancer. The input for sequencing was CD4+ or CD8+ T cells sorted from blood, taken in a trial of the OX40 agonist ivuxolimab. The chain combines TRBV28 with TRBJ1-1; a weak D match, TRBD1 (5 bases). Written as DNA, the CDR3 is TGTGCCAGCACCACCGCTCGGGACGAAGTGAACACTGAAGCTTTCTTT. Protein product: CASTTARDEVNTEAFF.